This is a list of T cell receptor beta chains from one sample in a study of blood T cell repertoires in COVID-19. Here immunoSEQ multiplex PCR was the method, and the copy in TCRdb shows in-frame clones only, minus some. The sample contains under 350,000 clones, 65% to 90% of which appear only once. Source material: PBMCs or T cells enriched from blood (not recorded which). The receptor source for this set is a man between 25 and 39 years old who had recovered from COVID-19. CDR3s include the opening cysteine and the closing phenylalanine or tryptophan. The order of the fields is J gene, D gene, V gene, CDR3 DNA, CDR3 protein. D genes are given only for firm matches.

>TRBJ2-1|TRBD2|TRBV7-2
TGTGCCAGCAGCTTATCCGGACTAGAAATTTACAATGAGCAGTTCTTC
CASSLSGLEIYNEQFF
>TRBJ1-4|TRBD1|TRBV10-1
TGCGCCAGCACCCGGACAGGAAGGCATGAAAAACTGTTTTTT
CASTRTGRHEKLFF
>TRBJ1-5|-|TRBV6-4
TGTGCCAGCAGTGAAGGCGGACAGTACAATCAGCCCCAGCATTTT
CASSEGGQYNQPQHF
>TRBJ1-2|-|TRBV2
TGTGCCAGCAGTGAACTCAGGGTGACGGATGGCTACACCTTC
CASSELRVTDGYTF
>TRBJ1-4|-|TRBV14
TGTGCCAGCAGCCCCCAAACCCCGGGAGGTATTGACGAAAAACTGTTTTTT
CASSPQTPGGIDEKLFF
>TRBJ2-2|TRBD2|TRBV27
TGTGCCAGCAGTTCGCGGACTAGCGGGAGGGCCGGGGAGCTGTTTTTT
CASSSRTSGRAGELFF
>TRBJ1-5|TRBD1|TRBV7-9
TGTGCCAGCAGCTTAGAGGCGACAGGGAATCAGCCCCAGCATTTT
CASSLEATGNQPQHF
>TRBJ2-5|-|TRBV20-1
TGCAGTGCTCTCCAAGAGACCCAGTACTTC
CSALQETQYF
>TRBJ1-1|-|TRBV27
TGTGCCAGCAGTACACAGATGAACACTGAAGCTTTCTTT
CASSTQMNTEAFF
>TRBJ2-1|TRBD2|TRBV30
TGTGCCTGGAGCAAGAGGACTAGCGGGAGCTTCCCCTACAATGAGCAGTTCTTC
CAWSKRTSGSFPYNEQFF
>TRBJ1-2|-|TRBV27
TGTGCCAGCAAACCTTATGGGGGCCTCGCCGTTAACTATGGCTACACCTTC
CASKPYGGLAVNYGYTF
>TRBJ2-7|-|TRBV6-5
TGTGCCAGCACCGGGGACTCAGCCTACGAGCAGTACTTC
CASTGDSAYEQYF
>TRBJ1-2|-|TRBV29-1
TGCAGCGTTGTTACAGTTAACTATGGCTACACCTTC
CSVVTVNYGYTF
>TRBJ2-7|TRBD2|TRBV6-5
TGTGCCAGCAGTCGACTGCCGGGACTAGCGGGGGAGCAGTACTTC
CASSRLPGLAGEQYF
>TRBJ2-1|TRBD2|TRBV3-1/TRBV3-2
TGTGCCAGCAGCCCCGGGACTAGCGGGAGTAACAATGAGCAGTTCTTC
CASSPGTSGSNNEQFF
>TRBJ1-2|TRBD1|TRBV19
TGTGCCAGTAGCTCTGGACAGGGACACTATGGCTACACCTTC
CASSSGQGHYGYTF
>TRBJ1-2|TRBD1|TRBV19
TGTGCCAGTACCTCGGACAGGGCGGTTTTTGGACATGGCTACACCTTC
CASTSDRAVFGHGYTF
>TRBJ1-6|-|TRBV5-8
TGTGCCAGCAGCTTTAGGGGGATTTATAATTCACCCCTCCACTTT
CASSFRGIYNSPLHF
>TRBJ1-1|TRBD1|TRBV19
TGTGCCAGTAGTTTCCGGACAGGGGGGGGCACTGAAGCTTTCTTT
CASSFRTGGGTEAFF
>TRBJ2-7|-|TRBV25-1
TGTGCCAGCAGTGCTTCTTATTACGAGCAGTACTTC
CASSASYYEQYF
>TRBJ2-3|TRBD2|TRBV19
TGTGCCAGTAGTAATGAGCGGGGGAGCACAGATACGCAGTATTTT
CASSNERGSTDTQYF
>TRBJ2-1|TRBD1|TRBV7-6
TGTGCCAGCAGCGCGGACAGGGCAAATGAGCAGTTCTTC
CASSADRANEQFF
>TRBJ2-7|TRBD1|TRBV11-3
TGTGCCAGCAGCGCTACAGGGGGAGATTCCTACGAGCAGTACTTC
CASSATGGDSYEQYF
>TRBJ1-3|TRBD1|TRBV19
TGTGCCAGTAGCTTGACAGGGTTCGGAAACACCATATATTTT
CASSLTGFGNTIYF
>TRBJ1-2|-|TRBV3-1/TRBV3-2
TGTGCCAGCAGCCTAAAAGTGTCAGGAGGGGCTGGCTACACCTTC
CASSLKVSGGAGYTF
>TRBJ2-1|-|TRBV7-7
TGTGCTAGCAGCTTAAACACAGGACTATACAATGAGCAGTTCTTC
CASSLNTGLYNEQFF
>TRBJ2-1|TRBD2|TRBV6-5
TGTGCCACCTTAGCGGGGGGATCCTACAATGAGCAGTTCTTC
CATLAGGSYNEQFF
>TRBJ2-3|TRBD2|TRBV7-2
TGTGCCAGCAGCACCGGGAGGCTAGCGGGAGGGACAGATACGCAGTATTTT
CASSTGRLAGGTDTQYF
>TRBJ1-6|TRBD1|TRBV27
TGTGCCAGCAGTTTATTCGCACAGGGGGACTCACCCCTCCACTTT
CASSLFAQGDSPLHF
>TRBJ1-1|-|TRBV5-1
TGCGCCAGCAGCTTGCCAGGGTCCATGAACACTGAAGCTTTCTTT
CASSLPGSMNTEAFF